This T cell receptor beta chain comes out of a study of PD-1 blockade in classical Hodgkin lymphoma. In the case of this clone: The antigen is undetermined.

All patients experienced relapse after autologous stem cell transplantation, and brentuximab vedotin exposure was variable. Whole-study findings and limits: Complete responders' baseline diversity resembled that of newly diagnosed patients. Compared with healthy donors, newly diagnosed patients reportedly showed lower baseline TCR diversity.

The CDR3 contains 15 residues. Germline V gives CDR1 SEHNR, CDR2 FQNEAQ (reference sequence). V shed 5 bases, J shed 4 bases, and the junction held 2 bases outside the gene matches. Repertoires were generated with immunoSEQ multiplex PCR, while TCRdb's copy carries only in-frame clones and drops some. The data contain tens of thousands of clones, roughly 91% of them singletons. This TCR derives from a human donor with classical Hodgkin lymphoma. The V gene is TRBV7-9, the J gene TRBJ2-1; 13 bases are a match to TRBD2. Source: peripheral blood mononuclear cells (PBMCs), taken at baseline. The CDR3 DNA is TGTGCCAGCAGCCTACTAGCGGGAGGGTACAATGAGCAGTTCTTC. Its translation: CASSLLAGGYNEQFF. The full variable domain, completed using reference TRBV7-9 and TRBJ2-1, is DTGVSQNPRHKITKRGQNVTFRCDPISEHNRLYWYRQTLGQGPEFLTYFQNEAQLEKSRLLSDRFSAERPKGSFSTLEIQRTEQGDSAMYLCASSLLAGGYNEQFFGPGTRLTVL.